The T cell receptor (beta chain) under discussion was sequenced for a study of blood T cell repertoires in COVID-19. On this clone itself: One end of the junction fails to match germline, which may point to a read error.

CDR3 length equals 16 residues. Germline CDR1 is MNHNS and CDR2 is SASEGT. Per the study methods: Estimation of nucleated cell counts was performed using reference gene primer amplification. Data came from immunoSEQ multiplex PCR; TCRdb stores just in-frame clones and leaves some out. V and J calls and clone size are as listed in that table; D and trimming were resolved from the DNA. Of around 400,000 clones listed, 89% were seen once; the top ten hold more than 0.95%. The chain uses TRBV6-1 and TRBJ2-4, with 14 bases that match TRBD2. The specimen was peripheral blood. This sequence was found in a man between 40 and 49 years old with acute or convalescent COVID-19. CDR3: CASSEVEARLAGGRNF. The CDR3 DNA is TGTGCCAGCAGTGAAGTGGAGGCTCGACTAGCGGGAGGGCGGAACTTC.